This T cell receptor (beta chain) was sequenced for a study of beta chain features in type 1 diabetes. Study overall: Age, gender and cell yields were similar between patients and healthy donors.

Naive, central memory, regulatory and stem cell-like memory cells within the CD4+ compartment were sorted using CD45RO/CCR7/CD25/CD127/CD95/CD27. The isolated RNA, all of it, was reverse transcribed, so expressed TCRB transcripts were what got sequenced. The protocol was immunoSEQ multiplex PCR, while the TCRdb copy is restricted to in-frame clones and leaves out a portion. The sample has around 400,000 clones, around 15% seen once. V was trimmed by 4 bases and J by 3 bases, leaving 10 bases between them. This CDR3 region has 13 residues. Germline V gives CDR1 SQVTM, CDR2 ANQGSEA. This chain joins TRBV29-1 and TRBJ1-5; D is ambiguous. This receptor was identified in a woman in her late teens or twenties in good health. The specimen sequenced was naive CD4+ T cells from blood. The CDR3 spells CSVGFGVNQPQHF. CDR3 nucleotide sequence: TGCAGCGTTGGCTTCGGGGTCAATCAGCCCCAGCATTTT. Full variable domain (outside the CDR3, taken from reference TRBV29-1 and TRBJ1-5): SAVISQKPSRDICQRGTSLTIQCQVDSQVTMMFWYRQQPGQSLTLIATANQGSEATYESGFVIDKFPISRPNLTFSTLTVSNMSPEDSSIYLCSVGFGVNQPQHFGDGTRLSIL.